These 25 T cell receptor beta chains came from one sample sequenced in a study of blood T cell repertoires in COVID-19 (dated by TCRdb to 2018 to 2020). The library came from the immunoSEQ multiplex PCR assay. TCRdb mirrors the immuneACCESS table, restricted to in-frame sequences. Some clones are absent from its copies; in checked studies, under half trace to an unresolved V gene, and the reason for the others is unknown. The table for this sample lists 150,000 to 200,000 clones; almost 80% of them were counted only once. Approximately 15% of the sample goes to the ten largest clones. The sample taken for sequencing was PBMCs or T cells enriched from blood (not recorded which). The receptors here all came from a woman aged 45-65 years who had recovered from COVID-19.

This clone has a handful of counts. The chain has TRBV5-6 and TRBJ1-5; TRBD1 matches at 8 bases. CDR3 length: 15 amino acids. In germline, CDR1 is SGHDT, CDR2 YYEEEE. With V trimmed by 0 bases and J by 3 bases, 2 bases remained unmatched. The CDR3 DNA sequence: TGTGCCAGCAGCTTGGCGGGACAGGTCAATCAGCCCCAGCATTTT. It specifies CASSLAGQVNQPQHF.

This clone was counted only a few times. The chain carries TRBV19 and TRBJ1-2, with D possibly TRBD1 on 5 matching bases. The CDR3 consists of 14 residues. Trimming removed 1 base from V and 8 bases from J, with 14 bases in between. Germline assignment: CDR1 LNHDA and CDR2 SQIVND (reference sequence). The CDR3 protein is CASSIVGATRGYTF. In DNA, the CDR3 is TGTGCCAGTAGTATAGTTGGGGCGACTCGGGGCTACACCTTC.

The chain couples TRBV10-3 to TRBJ2-1; the match to TRBD2 covers 12 bases. Trimming at V came to 5 bases and at J to 8 bases, leaving 7 bases not matched to a gene. CDR3 length: 15 amino acids. CDR1 and CDR2 from the germline V gene are ENHRY and SYGVKD. The chain's CDR3 is CAISSTSGSSYEQFF. DNA of the CDR3: TGTGCCATCAGTTCGACTAGCGGGAGTAGTTATGAGCAGTTCTTC.

The chain carries TRBV3-1 (or the pseudogene TRBV3-2) and TRBJ2-7; D is undetermined. V lost 1 base to trimming and J lost 6 bases, with 16 bases between them. The germline gives CDR1 LGHDT, CDR2 YNNKEL (reference sequence). This CDR3 spans 15 amino acids. CDR3 nucleotides: TGTGCCAGCAGCCAAGGTTGGCTGGGCAGAAGCGAGCAGTACTTC. Translating it yields CASSQGWLGRSEQYF.

The chain joins TRBV5-6 to TRBJ2-1, with TRBD2 as a possible D gene (7 bases). V lost 4 bases to trimming and J lost 2 bases, with 13 bases between them. The CDR3 is 15 amino acids. Germline CDR1 reads SGHDT; CDR2 reads YYEEEE. In DNA form, the CDR3 reads TGTGCCAGCAGCCTGAGGGGGGGTACCTACAATGAGCAGTTCTTC. Its translation: CASSLRGGTYNEQFF. Filled out from reference TRBV5-6 and TRBJ2-1, the complete variable domain reads DAGVTQSPTHLIKTRGQQVTLRCSPKSGHDTVSWYQQALGQGPQFIFQYYEEEERQRGNFPDRFSGHQFPNYSSELNVNALLLGDSALYLCASSLRGGTYNEQFFGPGTRLTVL.

The chain uses TRBV19 and TRBJ1-1; D remains ambiguous. Trimming left V 6 bases short and J 5 bases short, with 16 bases between. CDR3 length: 14 residues. In germline, CDR1 is LNHDA, CDR2 SQIVND (reference sequence). This CDR3 reads CASRISALETEAFF. The CDR3 region has the DNA TGTGCCAGTAGGATATCCGCCCTTGAGACTGAAGCTTTCTTT.

The genes are TRBV7-9 and TRBJ1-5; D is possibly TRBD1 (6 bases). This CDR3 spans 16 amino acids. Germline CDR1 reads SEHNR; CDR2 reads FQNEAQ (reference sequence). V was trimmed by 1 base and J by 1 base, leaving 11 bases between them. The CDR3 region is CASSLDEGVSNQPQHF. In DNA form, the CDR3 reads TGTGCCAGCAGCTTAGATGAGGGGGTAAGCAATCAGCCCCAGCATTTT.

This clone has just a few counts. The chain uses TRBV28 and TRBJ1-3, with D unclear. Germline CDR1 MDHEN, CDR2 SYDVKM. The CDR3 totals 16 residues. Trimming took off 5 bases at V and 4 bases at J, with 18 bases between the two ends. CDR3 nucleotide sequence: TGTGCCAGCAGTCCGCGGACTAGGAGCCGGGGAAACACCATATATTTT. Translated, it gives CASSPRTRSRGNTIYF.

V gene TRBV30 combines with J gene TRBJ2-7, with 9 bases that match TRBD1. The CDR3 contains 13 residues. V trimming: 8 bases; J trimming: 7 bases; junction bases outside the gene matches: 12. Germline assignment: CDR1 GTSNPN and CDR2 SVGIG (reference sequence). The CDR3 DNA reads TGTGCCCGAGGGGGACAGGGTACGGGTGAGCAGTACTTC. Its translation is CARGGQGTGEQYF.

The chain is built from TRBV28 and TRBJ2-7, with 9 bases that match TRBD1. The germline V gene has CDR1 MDHEN and CDR2 SYDVKM. The CDR3 is 14 residues long. Trimming at V came to 7 bases and at J to 3 bases, leaving 7 bases not matched to a gene. The CDR3 coding sequence is TGTGCCAGCATAACTCCGGGACAGGGCTACGAGCAGTACTTC. As protein: CASITPGQGYEQYF.

This clone was seen just once. Other DNA sequences from this sample encode an identical CDR3 as well. CDR3 nucleotides: TGTGCCAGCAGCCCCACAGGGGATAACTATGGCTACACCTTC. Translated, it gives CASSPTGDNYGYTF. The rearrangement links TRBV7-3 to TRBJ1-2; 7 positions match TRBD1. Trimming cost V 5 bases and J 1 base; bases outside gene matches: 4. Germline V gene data show CDR1 as SGHTA and CDR2 as FQGTGA. CDR3 length: 14 residues.

The chain employs TRBV7-9 and TRBJ2-2; a weak D match, TRBD2 (5 bases). The CDR3 spans 15 residues. The ends were cut back, 5 bases at V and 0 bases at J, with 10 bases in the middle. The germline CDR1 and CDR2 sequences are SEHNR and FQNEAQ (reference sequence). CDR3: CASSPPGANTGELFF. The CDR3 DNA is TGTGCCAGCAGCCCGCCCGGGGCGAACACCGGGGAGCTGTTTTTT.

The chain combines TRBV4-2 with TRBJ2-5, with 8 nucleotides matching TRBD2. Germline assignment: CDR1 LGHNA and CDR2 YNFKEQ. The CDR3 consists of 15 residues. The trim removed 3 bases at V and 4 bases at J, leaving 7 bases unmatched. Here the CDR3 DNA reads TGTGCCAGCAGCCAGGGGCTAGCGGGCCGAGAGACCCAGTACTTC. This encodes CASSQGLAGRETQYF.

This chain joins TRBV6-5 and TRBJ2-7; weak D call: TRBD1 (6 bases). CDR1 is MNHEY, CDR2 SVGAGI, per germline. V was clipped by 11 bases and J by 0 bases, with 17 bases between them. This CDR3 contains 14 residues. The CDR3 nucleotides read TGTGCCCACCGAGCACGGACAGACTCCTACGAGCAGTACTTC. The encoded protein is CAHRARTDSYEQYF.

V usage is TRBV30 and J usage is TRBJ1-2, with D possibly matching TRBD1 (6 bases). This CDR3 region has 14 residues. Germline values: CDR1 GTSNPN, CDR2 SVGIG (reference sequence). With 5 bases removed from V and 5 bases from J, the gap between germline ends came to 18 bases. CDR3 coding DNA: TGTGCCTGGGATACAGGGTCAGCTCTATATGGCTACACCTTC. It specifies CAWDTGSALYGYTF.

The chain has TRBV7-9 and TRBJ2-7; TRBD1 is a possible D gene (5 bases). Germline assignment: CDR1 SEHNR and CDR2 FQNEAQ (reference sequence). The CDR3 length is 14 residues. V dropped 2 bases and J dropped 4 bases, with 12 bases sitting between them. CDR3 DNA: TGTGCCAGCAGCTTACAGGGTTCCCAATACGAGCAGTACTTC. Protein: CASSLQGSQYEQYF.

This chain connects TRBV11-3 to TRBJ1-2; possible D gene TRBD1, 5 bases. Germline V lookup: CDR1 SGHNT, CDR2 YENEEA. V was cut by 4 bases and J by 2 bases, with 17 bases left in between. The CDR3 totals 16 residues. The CDR3 region has the DNA TGTGCCAGCAGCTCAGAAAAGGACACTCCGAACTATGGCTACACCTTC. Protein product: CASSSEKDTPNYGYTF. Using reference TRBV11-3 and TRBJ1-2 for the parts outside the CDR3, the full variable domain is EAGVVQSPRYKIIEKKQPVAFWCNPISGHNTLYWYLQNLGQGPELLIRYENEEAVDDSQLPKDRFSAERLKGVDSTLKIQPAELGDSAVYLCASSSEKDTPNYGYTFGSGTRLTVV.

V is TRBV5-1 and J is TRBJ2-3; 8 bases match TRBD1. CDR1 and CDR2 (germline): SGHRS, YFSETQ. V shed 4 bases and J 4 bases; nucleotides not matched to a gene: 14. The CDR3 loop spans 17 amino acids. CDR3 DNA sequence: TGCGCCAGCAGCAACCCGGGACAGGCCCTCAGGGCAGATACGCAGTATTTT. Its translation is CASSNPGQALRADTQYF.

The genes are TRBV12-5 and TRBJ2-7; D remains ambiguous. The CDR3 is made up of 14 amino acids. Germline CDR1 and CDR2: LGHNT and FRNRAP. Trimming cost V 1 base and J 2 bases, with 9 bases left between them. This CDR3 reads CASGLDPGPYEQYF. The CDR3 coding sequence is TGTGCTAGTGGTTTGGACCCTGGGCCCTACGAGCAGTACTTC.

The sample holds one count of this clone. The chain carries TRBV7-9 and TRBJ2-2; D is unresolved. Germline V lookup: CDR1 SEHNR, CDR2 FQNEAQ (reference sequence). The V end was cut by 5 bases, the J end by 0 bases, with 16 bases between. The CDR3 contains 17 residues. The CDR3 DNA reads TGTGCCAGCAGCCAAAGCCTGGGCCTCGCGAACACCGGGGAGCTGTTTTTT. Translation gives CASSQSLGLANTGELFF.

The rearrangement joins TRBV21-1 to TRBJ1-1; the table's D call, TRBD1, has no DNA check behind it. TRBV21-1 is termed a pseudogene. This CDR3 contains 16 residues. The chain's CDR3 is CASSKSVDRGTTEAFF. For the CDR3, the DNA is TGTGCCAGCAGCAAGTCGGTCGACAGGGGGACCACTGAAGCTTTCTTT.

The V and J genes are TRBV11-2 and TRBJ2-7; tentative D call: TRBD1 (5 bases). V was pared by 5 bases and J by 2 bases, with 16 bases between. The CDR3 covers 15 residues. Germline loops: CDR1 SGHAT, CDR2 FQNNGV. CDR3 region: CASSRLQTDAYEQYF. CDR3 DNA sequence: TGTGCCAGCAGCCGATTACAGACAGACGCCTACGAGCAGTACTTC.

This clone has only a few counts. V gene TRBV19 combines with J gene TRBJ1-6; TRBD1 matches at 9 bases. The CDR3 totals 14 residues. V was pared by 6 bases and J by 7 bases, with 4 bases of the junction left unmatched. Germline loops: CDR1 LNHDA, CDR2 SQIVND (reference sequence). As DNA, the CDR3 is TGTGCCAGTAGGACCGGGACAGGGAATTCACCCCTCCACTTT. It encodes CASRTGTGNSPLHF.

This chain joins TRBV5-5 and TRBJ2-1, with TRBD2 identical over 10 bases. Germline loops: CDR1 SGHKS, CDR2 YYEKEE (reference sequence). The ends lost 2 bases at V and 9 bases at J; junction bases unmatched: 11. This CDR3 has 16 amino acids. The CDR3 nucleotides read TGTGCCAGCAGCTTAGGACCCCGGCTAGCGGGAGTTGAGCAGTTCTTC. It yields the protein CASSLGPRLAGVEQFF.

V and J are TRBV5-1 and TRBJ2-7, with D possibly TRBD1 on 5 matching bases. Trimming left V 5 bases short and J 0 bases short, with 12 bases between. The CDR3 is 14 residues long. Germline CDR1 and CDR2: SGHRS and YFSETQ. The CDR3 region is CASSTTASSYEQYF. The CDR3 DNA reads TGCGCCAGCAGTACGACAGCGAGCTCCTACGAGCAGTACTTC.